This TCR beta chain was sequenced during a study of T cells expressing NK-cell markers. The overall study: The authors derived TCR beta repertoires from sorted CD3+CD56+NKG2C+, CD3+CD56+NKG2C- and CD3+CD56-NKG2C+ T cells.

Germline V CDR1 and CDR2: LGHDT, YNNKEL (reference sequence). There are 12 residues in the CDR3. One entry per CDR3 protein, without DNA, is what TCRdb gives after re-calling the 5' RACE reads. The ten most abundant clones cover approximately 12% of a sample with over 350,000 distinct CDR3 sequences. Overall study findings and caveats: Dominant NKG2C+ clonotypes in roughly 6 donors made up about 1.0-8% of CD8+ T cells.

Points on this clonotype: Its specificity is unknown.

The sample was blood T cells: a sorted CD56 or NKG2C T cell subset, CD4+ or CD8+ T cells, or bulk PBMC T cells (not recorded which). The receptor's source is a woman aged 45-60 years in good health. V and J are TRBV3-1 and TRBJ2-7. CDR3: CASSDVNYEQYF.